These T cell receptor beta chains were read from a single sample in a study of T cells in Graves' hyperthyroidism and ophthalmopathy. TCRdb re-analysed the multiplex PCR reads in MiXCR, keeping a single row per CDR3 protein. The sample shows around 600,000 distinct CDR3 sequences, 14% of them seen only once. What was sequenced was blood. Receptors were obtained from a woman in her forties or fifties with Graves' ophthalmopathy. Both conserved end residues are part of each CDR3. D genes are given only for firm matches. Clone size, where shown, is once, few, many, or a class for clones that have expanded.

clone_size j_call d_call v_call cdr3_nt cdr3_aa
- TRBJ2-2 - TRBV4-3 TGCGCCAGCAGCCAAGACGCACAGGGTCAAAACACCGGGGAGCTGTTTTTT CASSQDAQGQNTGELFF
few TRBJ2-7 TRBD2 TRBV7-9 TGTGCCAGCACCGGGACTAGCGGGAGTAGTCGCTACGAGCAGTACTTC CASTGTSGSSRYEQYF
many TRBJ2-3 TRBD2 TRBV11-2 TGTGCCAGCAGCTTAAGAAGACTAGCGGGTGTATCAGGGTCAGATACGCAGTATTTT CASSLRRLAGVSGSDTQYF
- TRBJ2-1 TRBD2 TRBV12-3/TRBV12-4 TGTGCCAGCAGTCCGACAGCGGGAGGGCCCCATGAGCAGTTCTTC CASSPTAGGPHEQFF
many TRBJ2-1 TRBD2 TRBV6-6 TGTGCCAGCAGTTACCCACCCTGGACTAGCATGAGCTCCTACAATGAGCAGTTCTTC CASSYPPWTSMSSYNEQFF
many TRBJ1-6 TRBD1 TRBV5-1 TGCGCCAGCAGCCTGGGACAGGGGGCTTGGAATTCACCCCTCCACTTT CASSLGQGAWNSPLHF
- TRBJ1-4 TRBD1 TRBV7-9 TGTGCCAGCAGCGGCGGGACAGCTTTTAATGAAAAACTGTTTTTT CASSGGTAFNEKLFF
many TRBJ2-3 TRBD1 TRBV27 TGTGCCAGCAGTTCAACCGGGACAGGGGAAATGGGTACGCAGTATTTT CASSSTGTGEMGTQYF
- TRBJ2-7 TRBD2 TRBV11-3 TGTGCCAGCAGCTTAGTGGCGGGAGAGACTTACGAGCAGTACTTC CASSLVAGETYEQYF
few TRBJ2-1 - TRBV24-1 TGTGCCACCAGTGATGTAGTGGGTGAGCAGTTCTTC CATSDVVGEQFF
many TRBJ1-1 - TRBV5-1 TGCGCCAGCAGCAGTTTTTATGGGAACACTGAAGCTTTCTTT CASSSFYGNTEAFF
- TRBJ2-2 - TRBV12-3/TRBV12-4 TGTGCCAGCAGACGTAGCGGTGTGGGGAACACCGGGGAGCTGTTTTTT CASRRSGVGNTGELFF
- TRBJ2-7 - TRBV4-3 TGCGCCAGCAGCCAAGATCGGAGGTTGGCCGAGCAGTACTTC CASSQDRRLAEQYF
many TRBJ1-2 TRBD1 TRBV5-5 TGTGCCAGCAGCTTGGTTTGGGACAGGGGGCTAATATCTTATGGCTACACCTTC CASSLVWDRGLISYGYTF
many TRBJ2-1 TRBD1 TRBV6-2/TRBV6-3 TGTGCCAGCAGTCGTAGCAGGGGGAATGAGCAGTTCTTC CASSRSRGNEQFF
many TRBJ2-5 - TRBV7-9 TGTGCCAGCAGCTTGGTCGGACAAGAGACCCAGTACTTC CASSLVGQETQYF
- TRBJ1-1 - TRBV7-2 TGTGCCAGCGGCATAAACAGTATTGGGGGAAACACTGAAGCTTTCTTT CASGINSIGGNTEAFF
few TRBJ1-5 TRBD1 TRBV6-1 TGTGCCAGCTATCCCGGGACAGGGGGCTTCGACAATCAGCCCCAGCATTTT CASYPGTGGFDNQPQHF
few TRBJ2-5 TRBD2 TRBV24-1 TGTGCCACCAGTGATGCGGGGGGAAGAGAGACCCAGTACTTC CATSDAGGRETQYF
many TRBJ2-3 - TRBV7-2 TGTGCCAGCAGCAGCCCATCTAGTTCCCCAGATACGCAGTATTTT CASSSPSSSPDTQYF
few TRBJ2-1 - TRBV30 TGTGCCTGGAGCCTGGGGAGAAATGAGCAGTTCTTC CAWSLGRNEQFF
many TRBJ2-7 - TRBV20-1 TGCAGTGCCGTATTGCCACTCTCCTACGAGCAGTACTTC CSAVLPLSYEQYF
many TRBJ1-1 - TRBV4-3 TGCGCCAGCAGCCAAGAGCTGCAGGGCGGGACTGAAGCTTTCTTT CASSQELQGGTEAFF
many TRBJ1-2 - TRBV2 TGTGCCAGAAGCCCCCCTTGGGGCAGGGTGAACTATGGCTACACCTTC CARSPPWGRVNYGYTF
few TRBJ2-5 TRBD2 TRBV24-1 TGTGCCACCAGTGATCCCTCGGGGCTAGCGGGAGGGGAGACCCAGTACTTC CATSDPSGLAGGETQYF
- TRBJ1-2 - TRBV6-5 TGTGCCAGCAGTTACGACACCAGTGGGACCCTCTATGGCTACACCTTC CASSYDTSGTLYGYTF
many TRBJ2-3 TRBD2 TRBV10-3 TGTGCCATCAGGACTAGCGGGAGTACAGATACGCAGTATTTT CAIRTSGSTDTQYF
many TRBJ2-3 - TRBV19 TGTGCCAGTAGTATAGACCCGGACGCCACAGCAGCAGATACGCAGTATTTT CASSIDPDATAADTQYF
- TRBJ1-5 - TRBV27 TGTGCCAGCAGTTTAACCCAGGGTAAAGGTCAGGGCAATCAGCCCCAGCATTTT CASSLTQGKGQGNQPQHF
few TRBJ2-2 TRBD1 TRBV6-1 TGTGCCAGCAGTGACAGGGGGGGGGAGCTGTTTTTT CASSDRGGELFF
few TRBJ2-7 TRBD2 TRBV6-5 TGTGCCAGCAGTTACTCTGTGGGAGGGACCTCCTACGAGCAGTACTTC CASSYSVGGTSYEQYF
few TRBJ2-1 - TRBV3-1 TGTGCCAGCAGCCAATGGGAGGCAGGGAGCTCCTACAATGAGCAGTTCTTC CASSQWEAGSSYNEQFF
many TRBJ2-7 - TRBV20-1 TGCAGTGCTAGAGATTGGTGGGAACGGGACGAGCAGTACTTC CSARDWWERDEQYF
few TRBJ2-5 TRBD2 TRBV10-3 TGTGCCATCGGTGATAGCGGGAGGGCGAGGGAGACCCAGTACTTC CAIGDSGRARETQYF
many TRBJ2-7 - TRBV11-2 TGTGCCAGCAGCGCCAATACTTACGAGCAGTACTTC CASSANTYEQYF
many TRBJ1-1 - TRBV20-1 TGCAGTACAAACAGGGTGAACACTGAAGCTTTCTTT CSTNRVNTEAFF
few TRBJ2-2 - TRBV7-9 TGTGCCAGCAGCCTACAGGATAACACCGGGGAGCTGTTTTTT CASSLQDNTGELFF
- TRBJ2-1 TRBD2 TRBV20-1 TGCAGTGCTGTACTAGCGGGAGTGAGTCGGCTGTTCTTC CSAVLAGVSRLFF
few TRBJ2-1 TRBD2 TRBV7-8 TGTGCCAGCAGCTTGTTAATTGGGACTAGCGGGAGACTATCCAATGAGCAGTTCTTC CASSLLIGTSGRLSNEQFF
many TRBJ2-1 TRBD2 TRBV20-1 TGCAGTGCTACGGGACTAGCGGGAGGGTCCCTCGAGTTGGAGCAGTTCTTC CSATGLAGGSLELEQFF